This entry lists 26 T cell receptor beta chains sequenced from one sample in a study of shared clonotypes between healthy human individuals. CD45RO-negative, CCR7-positively selected cells formed the naive CD8 fraction, excluding terminally differentiated effector memory CD45RA+ cells. Data came from immunoSEQ multiplex PCR; TCRdb stores just in-frame clones and leaves some out. Here the sample spans roughly 2,000,000 clones, about 95% being singletons. Sequenced: naive CD8+ T cells sorted from blood. Receptors were obtained from a man aged 18 to 35 in good health.

The chain recombines TRBV9 with TRBJ2-7, with unresolved D. The CDR3 runs to 17 residues. CDR1 is SGDLS, CDR2 YYNGEE, per germline. V was trimmed by 2 bases and J by 0 bases, leaving 18 bases between them. The CDR3 protein is CASSVFPVTGLSYEQYF. CDR3 in DNA: TGTGCCAGCAGCGTTTTCCCCGTGACGGGTCTCTCCTACGAGCAGTACTTC.

V is TRBV7-9 and J is TRBJ1-2; TRBD1 might be the D (5 bases). V gave up 5 bases and J gave up 3 bases, with 13 bases separating them. Germline assignment: CDR1 SEHNR and CDR2 FQNEAQ (reference sequence). The CDR3 length is 14 residues. The CDR3 DNA is TGTGCCAGCAGCGCCGCCAGGGCTCACTATGGCTACACCTTC. Protein sequence: CASSAARAHYGYTF. The full variable domain, its missing parts supplied by reference TRBV7-9 and TRBJ1-2, is DTGVSQNPRHKITKRGQNVTFRCDPISEHNRLYWYRQTLGQGPEFLTYFQNEAQLEKSRLLSDRFSAERPKGSFSTLEIQRTEQGDSAMYLCASSAARAHYGYTFGSGTRLTVV.

The genes are TRBV5-1 and TRBJ2-7, with 11 bases that match TRBD1. The germline V gene encodes CDR1 SGHRS and CDR2 YFSETQ. J lost 5 bases, V lost 2 bases, and 6 bases had no gene match. The CDR3 runs 15 residues. The CDR3 bases are TGCGCCAGCAGCTTTCCGGGACAGGGGGTGAACGAGCAGTACTTC. This encodes CASSFPGQGVNEQYF.

For this clone: Distinct nucleotide sequences in the sample also encode this CDR3. The chain recombines TRBV19 with TRBJ2-7, with a tentative D call TRBD2 (5 bases). Trimming stripped 4 bases from V and 6 bases from J, with 7 bases between. Germline V gene lookup returns CDR1 LNHDA and CDR2 SQIVND (reference sequence). The CDR3 runs 11 residues. Here the CDR3 DNA reads TGTGCCAGTAGTACAGGAGGCGAGCAGTACTTC. Its protein product is CASSTGGEQYF.

The CDR3 sequence is CASRPGTLQYTDTQYF. For the CDR3, the DNA is TGTGCCAGCAGGCCCGGGACCTTACAATACACAGATACGCAGTATTTT. The gene calls are TRBV28 and TRBJ2-3; D tentatively reads TRBD1 or TRBD2 (5 bases each). V lost 6 bases to trimming and J lost 2 bases, with 18 bases between them. Germline assignment: CDR1 MDHEN and CDR2 SYDVKM. This CDR3 comprises 16 residues.

This clone was detected once. The chain employs TRBV5-1 and TRBJ2-5; D is uncertain. V gave up 0 bases and J gave up 2 bases, with 14 bases separating them. CDR1 and CDR2 (germline): SGHRS, YFSETQ. The CDR3 sequence is 16 residues long. CDR3 in DNA: TGCGCCAGCAGCTTGGTCGGGCCGGCGTCACAAGAGACCCAGTACTTC. Protein product: CASSLVGPASQETQYF.

The chain employs TRBV9 and TRBJ2-1; D gene unclear. The CDR3 is 15 amino acids. Looked up from germline, CDR1 is SGDLS and CDR2 is YYNGEE. Between the trimmed V and J ends, which lost 3 bases and 1 base, there was a span of 11 bases. The CDR3, as DNA: TGTGCCAGCAGCGGCCTCAAGGGATCCTACAATGAGCAGTTCTTC. Amino acids: CASSGLKGSYNEQFF.

This chain joins TRBV7-8 and TRBJ1-5; D might be TRBD1 (5 bases). The CDR3 has 16 residues. V lost 5 bases to trimming and J lost 0 bases, with 14 bases between them. The V gene's germline CDR1 is SGHVS and CDR2 FQNEAQ. The CDR3 DNA reads TGTGCCAGCAGCCCTGAGGCAGGGCCTAGCAATCAGCCCCAGCATTTT. Amino acids: CASSPEAGPSNQPQHF. The full variable domain, completed using reference TRBV7-8 and TRBJ1-5, is GAGVSQSPRYKVAKRGQDVALRCDPISGHVSLFWYQQALGQGPEFLTYFQNEAQLDKSGLPSDRFFAERPEGSVSTLKIQRTQQEDSAVYLCASSPEAGPSNQPQHFGDGTRLSIL.

This clone was counted once. V gene TRBV5-1 combines with J gene TRBJ2-7; TRBD1 matches 7 bases. V lost 0 bases, J lost 1 base, and 7 bases stayed unmatched. This CDR3 is built from 16 residues. Germline CDR1 reads SGHRS; CDR2 reads YFSETQ. The CDR3 loop reads CASSLAPSQGSYEQYF. The CDR3 DNA is TGCGCCAGCAGCTTGGCGCCTTCACAGGGGTCCTACGAGCAGTACTTC.

J is TRBJ1-1 and V is TRBV11-2, with a possible D match to TRBD1 (5 bases). The CDR3 sequence is 12 residues long. V was clipped by 4 bases and J by 5 bases, with 8 bases between them. Germline loops: CDR1 SGHAT, CDR2 FQNNGV. The CDR3 region has the DNA TGTGCCAGCAGCTCGGGGGGAACTGAAGCTTTCTTT. Its protein product is CASSSGGTEAFF.

The gene calls are TRBV12-5 and TRBJ2-2; perhaps D is TRBD1 or TRBD2 (5 bases each). Trimming stripped 5 bases from V and 6 bases from J, with 19 bases between. The CDR3 totals 16 residues. The germline V gene encodes CDR1 LGHNT and CDR2 FRNRAP. The CDR3 DNA is TGTGCTAGTGGTCTATCCAGGGCGGGCGGCCCCGGGGAGCTGTTTTTT. This codes for CASGLSRAGGPGELFF.

The chain uses TRBV10-1 and TRBJ2-7, with 8 bases lining up with TRBD2. Trimming took 6 bases from V and 2 from J; bases not matched to a gene: 9. CDR1 and CDR2 from the germline V gene are WNHNN and SYGVQD (reference sequence). The CDR3 length is 15 residues. The CDR3 region is CASRGRGDPTYEQYF. The CDR3 DNA is TGCGCCAGCAGGGGGCGGGGGGACCCTACCTACGAGCAGTACTTC.

The rearrangement uses TRBV5-1 and TRBJ2-5; D is possibly TRBD1 (6 bases). CDR1 and CDR2 (germline): SGHRS, YFSETQ. The CDR3 extends over 15 amino acids. The V end lost 0 bases, the J end lost 0 bases, and 9 bases lay between the germline ends. The CDR3 loop reads CASSLEGHYQETQYF. The CDR3 region has the DNA TGCGCCAGCAGCTTGGAGGGACATTACCAAGAGACCCAGTACTTC.

Concerning this clone itself: This sample includes further DNA sequences coding for the same CDR3. Here the CDR3 reads CASSLSSSYEQYF. The CDR3, as DNA: TGTGCCAGCAGCTTGTCTAGCTCCTACGAGCAGTACTTC. This chain uses TRBV5-6 with TRBJ2-7; D is undetermined. CDR3 length: 13 amino acids. Trimming cost V 1 base and J 0 bases, with 5 bases left between them. The germline V gene encodes CDR1 SGHDT and CDR2 YYEEEE. The full variable domain, with the rest looked up from reference TRBV5-6 and TRBJ2-7, is DAGVTQSPTHLIKTRGQQVTLRCSPKSGHDTVSWYQQALGQGPQFIFQYYEEEERQRGNFPDRFSGHQFPNYSSELNVNALLLGDSALYLCASSLSSSYEQYFGPGTRLTVT.

V gene TRBV5-8 combines with J gene TRBJ2-7; D could derive from TRBD1 or TRBD2 (6 bases each). Germline V gene lookup returns CDR1 SGHTS and CDR2 YDEGEE. The CDR3 extends over 15 amino acids. Trimming took 4 bases from V and 2 from J, leaving 16 bases between them. CDR3 region: CASSPVRGTAYEQYF. The DNA of the CDR3 is TGTGCCAGCAGCCCAGTGAGGGGGACTGCCTACGAGCAGTACTTC.

The chain has TRBV28 and TRBJ2-3; 10 bases fit TRBD2. V shed 4 bases, J shed 5 bases, and the junction held 9 bases outside the gene matches. Germline V gives CDR1 MDHEN, CDR2 SYDVKM. The CDR3 spans 16 residues. The CDR3 is CASSWAAGGSEDTQYF. The CDR3 DNA follows: TGTGCCAGCAGTTGGGCAGCGGGGGGGTCGGAAGATACGCAGTATTTT.

Concerning this clone: Other DNA sequences from this sample encode an identical CDR3 as well. V gene TRBV13 combines with J gene TRBJ2-1; no reliable D call. The CDR3 has 11 amino acids. Germline CDR1 PRHDT, CDR2 FYEKMQ (reference sequence). Trimming shortened V by 0 bases and J by 9 bases, and 3 bases separated the two germline ends. This CDR3 reads CASSLGPEQFF. For the CDR3, the DNA is TGTGCCAGCAGCTTAGGGCCTGAGCAGTTCTTC.

This chain links TRBV7-3 with TRBJ2-3; 10 positions match TRBD2. Trimming at V came to 5 bases and at J to 0 bases, leaving 5 bases not matched to a gene. CDR1 and CDR2 (germline): SGHTA, FQGTGA. This CDR3 is 16 amino acids long. The CDR3 DNA reads as TGTGCCAGCAGCCCAATTAGCGGGGGGAGCACAGATACGCAGTATTTT. Residues: CASSPISGGSTDTQYF.

This rearrangement joins TRBV29-1 to TRBJ2-1; D perhaps matches TRBD2 (6 bases). Trimming cost V 1 base and J 0 bases, with 22 bases left between them. Germline assignment: CDR1 SQVTM and CDR2 ANQGSEA. The CDR3 has 19 residues. CDR3 in amino acids: CSVEGPAGTVVSSYNEQFF. CDR3 nucleotide sequence: TGCAGCGTTGAAGGCCCCGCGGGGACGGTCGTGAGCTCCTACAATGAGCAGTTCTTC.

V and J are TRBV7-9 and TRBJ2-5; 8 nucleotides match TRBD2. This CDR3 comprises 15 residues. Germline CDR1 and CDR2: SEHNR and FQNEAQ (reference sequence). The J segment lost 5 bases and the V segment lost 5 bases, leaving 10 bases of the junction unmatched. CDR3: CASSPSGGLRETQYF. In nucleotides, the CDR3 is TGTGCCAGCAGCCCCAGCGGGGGACTGAGGGAGACCCAGTACTTC.

The J gene is TRBJ1-4, the V gene TRBV27; TRBD1 matches at 8 bases. J gave up 8 bases and V 6 bases, and 5 bases lay outside the gene matches. Germline values: CDR1 MNHEY, CDR2 SMNVEV (reference sequence). The CDR3 runs 13 residues. In nucleotides, the CDR3 is TGTGCCAGCAGGATGACAGGGGAGGAAAAACTGTTTTTT. Translating it yields CASRMTGEEKLFF.

This chain joins TRBV27 and TRBJ1-6; D not certain. V was pared by 6 bases and J by 7 bases, with 7 bases between. This CDR3 comprises 12 residues. Looked up from germline, CDR1 is MNHEY and CDR2 is SMNVEV (reference sequence). CDR3 bases: TGTGCCAGCAGCAATCTAAATTCACCCCTCCACTTT. This codes for CASSNLNSPLHF.

The chain employs TRBV28 and TRBJ2-2; TRBD2 matches 9 bases. J gave up 6 bases and V 3 bases, and 5 bases lay outside the gene matches. CDR3 size: 15 residues. CDR1 is MDHEN, CDR2 SYDVKM, per germline. In DNA form, the CDR3 reads TGTGCCAGCAGTTTGCGCGGGGGGGCCCCCGGGGAGCTGTTTTTT. Protein product: CASSLRGGAPGELFF. The variable domain in full, completed from reference TRBV28 and TRBJ2-2, reads DVKVTQSSRYLVKRTGEKVFLECVQDMDHENMFWYRQDPGLGLRLIYFSYDVKMKEKGDIPEGYSVSREKKERFSLILESASTNQTSMYLCASSLRGGAPGELFFGEGSRLTVL.

V is TRBV4-2 and J is TRBJ2-7, with TRBD2 identical over 13 bases. CDR3 length: 16 residues. CDR1 and CDR2 (germline): LGHNA, YNFKEQ. After removal of 5 bases from V and 5 bases from J, the junction contained 9 bases not matched to a gene. CDR3 bases: TGTGCCAGCAGCGCTGGACTAGCGGGAGCGGGACACGAGCAGTACTTC. Protein sequence: CASSAGLAGAGHEQYF.

This sequence joins TRBV9 and TRBJ2-2; D call uncertain. V was clipped by 0 bases and J by 4 bases, with 10 bases between them. The germline gives CDR1 SGDLS, CDR2 YYNGEE. The CDR3 is 15 residues long. CDR3 sequence: CASSVENTATGELFF. For the CDR3, the DNA is TGTGCCAGCAGCGTAGAGAATACCGCCACCGGGGAGCTGTTTTTT.

The chain joins TRBV9 to TRBJ2-5, with TRBD1 as a possible D gene (5 bases). The ends were cut back, 0 bases at V and 5 bases at J, with 14 bases in the middle. CDR1 is SGDLS and CDR2 is YYNGEE in the germline V gene. This CDR3 comprises 15 residues. The CDR3 DNA reads as TGTGCCAGCAGCGTAGACGGCAGGGCCGCGGAGACCCAGTACTTC. Translated, it gives CASSVDGRAAETQYF.